The 9 T cell receptor beta chains in this list originate from one sample, sequenced in a study of OX40 agonist ivuxolimab in advanced cancers. Library creation used the immunoSEQ multiplex PCR assay. TCRdb obtained this table from immuneACCESS and retained in-frame rearrangements with V and J assigned. These tables miss some clones; where compared with another copy, unresolved V genes account for less than half of the shortfall, and the remainder is unexplained. Recorded for this sample are nearly 110,000 clones; around 90% of them occurred a single time. The ten largest clones capture roughly 1.1% of the sample. Specimen: CD4+ or CD8+ T cells sorted from blood, collected in a trial of the OX40 agonist ivuxolimab. The receptors were gathered from an adult with an advanced solid tumor such as melanoma, head and neck, liver or kidney cancer.

The CDR3 is CASSLVLAGGHEQFF. For the CDR3, the DNA is TGCGCCAGCAGCTTGGTCCTAGCGGGAGGTCATGAGCAGTTCTTC. The chain joins TRBV5-1 to TRBJ2-1; 11 nucleotides line up with TRBD2. Trimming at V came to 0 bases and at J to 8 bases, leaving 4 bases not matched to a gene. Germline CDR1 and CDR2: SGHRS and YFSETQ. This CDR3 has 15 residues.

CDR3 DNA: TGTGCCAGCAGTTTAAGTGGGACTAGCGGTAGGTACGAGCAGTACTTC. This codes for CASSLSGTSGRYEQYF. The rearrangement joins TRBV27 to TRBJ2-7; TRBD2 aligns across 11 bases. CDR3 length: 16 residues. The V and J ends lost 2 bases and 4 bases, in that order; junction bases with no gene match: 7. Germline assignment: CDR1 MNHEY and CDR2 SMNVEV (reference sequence).

J is TRBJ2-7 and V is TRBV6-6; D is possibly TRBD1 or TRBD2 (6 bases each). The length of the CDR3 is 13 residues. Trimming shortened V by 7 bases and J by 3 bases, and 13 bases separated the two germline ends. Germline values: CDR1 MNHNY, CDR2 SVGAGI (reference sequence). CDR3 loop: CASIGGQSYEQYF. The CDR3 bases are TGTGCCAGCATCGGGGGACAAAGCTACGAGCAGTACTTC.

This chain links TRBV28 with TRBJ2-7, with D tentatively TRBD1 (7 bases). The V end was cut by 7 bases, the J end by 6 bases, with 16 bases between. The CDR3 runs 13 residues. Germline V gene data show CDR1 as MDHEN and CDR2 as SYDVKM. The CDR3 is CASKTGRIGEQYF. The CDR3 region has the DNA TGTGCCAGCAAGACAGGGAGGATAGGCGAGCAGTACTTC.

Details on this clone: Other nucleotide sequences from this sample produce the same CDR3. The rearrangement joins TRBV18 to TRBJ1-1, with no clear D. CDR1 is KGHSH and CDR2 is LQKENI in the germline V gene. V lost 3 bases, J lost 1 base, and 6 bases lay in between. The CDR3 spans 13 residues. CDR3 residues: CASSPGENTEAFF. As DNA, the CDR3 is TGTGCCAGCTCACCCGGGGAGAACACTGAAGCTTTCTTT.

The chain is built from TRBV5-1 and TRBJ2-1, with TRBD2 identical over 7 bases. From germline, CDR1 is SGHRS and CDR2 YFSETQ. The V gene end was trimmed by 1 base and the J gene end by 7 bases; junction bases not matched to a gene: 5. This CDR3 contains 14 residues. The CDR3 protein is CASSLLGLLNEQFF. In DNA, the CDR3 is TGCGCCAGCAGCTTGTTGGGACTACTTAATGAGCAGTTCTTC.

This chain links TRBV5-1 with TRBJ1-2; 12 bases line up with TRBD1. The length of the CDR3 is 14 residues. The V gene's germline CDR1 is SGHRS and CDR2 YFSETQ. Trimming at V came to 5 bases and at J to 4 bases, leaving 3 bases not matched to a gene. The CDR3 sequence is CASRSGQGAYGYTF. The CDR3 DNA follows: TGCGCCAGCAGATCGGGACAGGGGGCCTATGGCTACACCTTC.

The gene calls are TRBV11-3 and TRBJ2-7, with unresolved D. The CDR3 extends over 11 amino acids. V lost 1 base and J lost 5, with 3 bases in between. Germline loops: CDR1 SGHNT, CDR2 YENEEA. The CDR3 DNA is TGTGCCAGCAGCTTAGCAGACGAGCAGTACTTC. It yields the protein CASSLADEQYF.

The V call is TRBV2, the J call TRBJ1-2; perhaps TRBD1 as D (5 bases). V lost 7 bases, J lost 7 bases, and 19 bases lay in between. The CDR3 sequence is 14 residues long. Per germline, CDR1 SNHLY and CDR2 FYNNEI. DNA for the CDR3: TGTGCCAGCAAAGGGGACCGCGCCATAGGTGGCTACACCTTC. Protein: CASKGDRAIGGYTF.